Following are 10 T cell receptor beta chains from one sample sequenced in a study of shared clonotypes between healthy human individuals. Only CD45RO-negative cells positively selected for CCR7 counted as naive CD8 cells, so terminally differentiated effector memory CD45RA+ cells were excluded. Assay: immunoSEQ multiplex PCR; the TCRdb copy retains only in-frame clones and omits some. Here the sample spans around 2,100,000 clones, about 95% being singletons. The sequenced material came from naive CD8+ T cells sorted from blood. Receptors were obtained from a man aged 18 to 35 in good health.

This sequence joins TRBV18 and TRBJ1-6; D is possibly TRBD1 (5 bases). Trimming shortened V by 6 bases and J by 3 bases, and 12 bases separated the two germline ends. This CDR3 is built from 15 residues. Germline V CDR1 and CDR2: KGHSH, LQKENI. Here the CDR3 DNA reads TGTGCCAGCTCGGCCGAGGACATCTATAATTCACCCCTCCACTTT. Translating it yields CASSAEDIYNSPLHF.

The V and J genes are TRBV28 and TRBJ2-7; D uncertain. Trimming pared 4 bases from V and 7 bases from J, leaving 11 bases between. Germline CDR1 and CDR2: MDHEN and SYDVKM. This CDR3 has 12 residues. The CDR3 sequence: CASSYASIEQYF. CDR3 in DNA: TGTGCCAGCAGTTACGCCAGCATAGAGCAGTACTTC.

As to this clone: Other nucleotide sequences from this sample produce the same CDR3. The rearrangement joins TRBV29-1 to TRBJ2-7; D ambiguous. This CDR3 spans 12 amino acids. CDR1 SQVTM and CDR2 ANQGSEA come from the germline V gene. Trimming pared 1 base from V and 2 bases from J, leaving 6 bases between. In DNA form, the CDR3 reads TGCAGCGTTGAAGCTGGGACCTACGAGCAGTACTTC. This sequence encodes CSVEAGTYEQYF.

The CDR3 DNA follows: TGTGCCAGCAGTTACTTAGCGGGAGGCGAGCAGTACTTC. It encodes CASSYLAGGEQYF. The chain uses TRBV6-5 and TRBJ2-7; TRBD2 agrees at 10 bases. The CDR3 covers 13 residues. V was clipped by 1 base and J by 6 bases; unmatched bases: 0. Germline loops: CDR1 MNHEY, CDR2 SVGAGI.

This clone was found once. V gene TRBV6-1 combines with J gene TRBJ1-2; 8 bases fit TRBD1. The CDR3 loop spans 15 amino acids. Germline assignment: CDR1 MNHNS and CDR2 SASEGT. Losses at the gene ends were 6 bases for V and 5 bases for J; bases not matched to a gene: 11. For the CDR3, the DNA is TGTGCCAGCAGGGACGGACAGGGCGGAGTGTATGGCTACACCTTC. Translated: CASRDGQGGVYGYTF.

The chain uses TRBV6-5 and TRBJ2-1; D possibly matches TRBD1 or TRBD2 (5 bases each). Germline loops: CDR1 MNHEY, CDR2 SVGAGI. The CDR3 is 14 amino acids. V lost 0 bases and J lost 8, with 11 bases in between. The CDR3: CASSYSTLGDEQFF. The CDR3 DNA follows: TGTGCCAGCAGTTACTCGACCCTGGGGGATGAGCAGTTCTTC.

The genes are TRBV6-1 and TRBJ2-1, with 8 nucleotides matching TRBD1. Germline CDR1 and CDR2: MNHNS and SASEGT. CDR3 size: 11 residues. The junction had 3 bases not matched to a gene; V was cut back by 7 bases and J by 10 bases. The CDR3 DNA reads TGTGCCAGCATCGGGACAGGAGAGCAGTTCTTC. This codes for CASIGTGEQFF.

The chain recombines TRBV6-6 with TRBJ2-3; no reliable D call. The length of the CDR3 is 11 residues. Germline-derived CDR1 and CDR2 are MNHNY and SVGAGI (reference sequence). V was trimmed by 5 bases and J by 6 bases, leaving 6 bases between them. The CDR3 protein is CASSTMDTQYF. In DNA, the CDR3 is TGTGCCAGCAGTACAATGGATACGCAGTATTTT.

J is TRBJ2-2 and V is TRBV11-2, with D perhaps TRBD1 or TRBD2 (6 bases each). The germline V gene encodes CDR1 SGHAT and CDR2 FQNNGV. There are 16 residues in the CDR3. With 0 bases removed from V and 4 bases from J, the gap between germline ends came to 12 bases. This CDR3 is CASSLERGGSTGELFF. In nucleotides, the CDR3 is TGTGCCAGCAGCTTAGAGAGAGGGGGGAGCACCGGGGAGCTGTTTTTT.

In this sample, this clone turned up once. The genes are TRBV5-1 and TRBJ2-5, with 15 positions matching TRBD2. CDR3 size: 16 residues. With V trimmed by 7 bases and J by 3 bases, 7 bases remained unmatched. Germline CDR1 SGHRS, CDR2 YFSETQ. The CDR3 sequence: CASCWTSGGAEETQYF. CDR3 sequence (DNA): TGCGCCAGCTGCTGGACTAGCGGGGGGGCTGAAGAGACCCAGTACTTC.